This T cell receptor (beta chain) is drawn from a study of CD8+ T cells in alopecia areata. Study results and caveats: Sharing of TCRs across patients appeared less clear than in mice, possibly for HLA-related reasons. Scalp specimens additionally yield sequences from normal skin's resident alphabeta T cells. Higher clonality was seen in lesional scalp than in normal scalp, especially in alopecia totalis/universalis.

Extracted RNA was reverse transcribed, and the resulting cDNA served as sequencing template. The repertoire was sequenced with immunoSEQ multiplex PCR; TCRdb's copy has only in-frame clones and lacks some. The sample carries around 80,000 clones, just over 50% recorded once. Germline V CDR1 and CDR2: SGDLS, YYNGEE. This CDR3 is built from 14 residues. V was trimmed by 2 bases and J by 6 bases, leaving 14 bases between them. About this clone itself: What it binds is unknown.

This receptor was taken from a human donor with alopecia areata. This sequence joins TRBV9 and TRBJ1-2; no firm D call. The sequencing sample was made of NKG2D-high CD8+ T cells sorted from blood. Written as DNA, the CDR3 is TGTGCCAGCAGCGTGGGCGATATTGGCCATGGCTACACCTTC. Translation: CASSVGDIGHGYTF.